A single TCR beta chain is shown here with its context. This sample was taken from a study of tissue T cells after allogeneic stem cell transplantation. Steroid-refractory graft-versus-host disease after allogeneic hematopoietic cell transplant qualified adults for prospective research-autopsy enrollment. Autopsy tissues included GI tract, liver, skin and lymphoid organs. Sequenced by immunoSEQ multiplex PCR; TCRdb stores in-frame clones only, minus some. Of 2,500 to 3,500 clones listed, about three fifths were seen once; the top ten hold around a fifth. This CDR3 contains 13 residues. Trimming shortened V by 7 bases and J by 4 bases, and 11 bases separated the two germline ends. Germline assignment: CDR1 LNHDA and CDR2 SQIVND (reference sequence).

The chain has TRBV19 and TRBJ1-5; no clear D. This sequence was found in a male patient at least 60 years old with steroid-refractory graft-versus-host disease after an allogeneic stem cell transplant. T cells may partly derive from the graft donor. This specimen was jejunal tissue, taken at autopsy. CDR3 DNA: TGTGCCAGTAATTGGCAACAAAATCAGCCCCAGCATTTT. Protein sequence: CASNWQQNQPQHF.